This TCR beta chain was sequenced during a study of blood T cell repertoires in COVID-19. At the level of the study: There were acute and convalescent COVID-19 samples, and they came from the United States, Italy and Spain.

TCRdb keeps only in-frame clones here, not all; method: immunoSEQ multiplex PCR. This table holds some 120,000 clones, 80% to 90% found once. Germline V gene sequence: CDR1 KGHSH, CDR2 LQKENI. V lost 3 bases and J lost 4; bases outside the gene matches: 1. This CDR3 is built from 14 residues. The specimen sequenced was peripheral blood. This chain joins TRBV18 and TRBJ1-1, with TRBD1 matching over 11 bases. This sequence originates from a woman aged 60-75 years with acute or convalescent COVID-19. In DNA form, the CDR3 reads TGTGCCAGCTCACCCGGGACAGGGGGCACTGAAGCTTTCTTT. Its translation is CASSPGTGGTEAFF.